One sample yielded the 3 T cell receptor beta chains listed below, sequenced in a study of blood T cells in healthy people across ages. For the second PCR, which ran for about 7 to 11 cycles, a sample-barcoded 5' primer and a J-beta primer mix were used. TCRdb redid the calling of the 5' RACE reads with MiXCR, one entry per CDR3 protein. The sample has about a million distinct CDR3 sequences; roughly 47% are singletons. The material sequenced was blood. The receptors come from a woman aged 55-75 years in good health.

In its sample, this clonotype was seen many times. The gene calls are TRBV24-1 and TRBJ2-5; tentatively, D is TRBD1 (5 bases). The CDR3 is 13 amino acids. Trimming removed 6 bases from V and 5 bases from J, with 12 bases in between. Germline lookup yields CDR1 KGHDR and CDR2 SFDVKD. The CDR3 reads CATSQPGWETQYF. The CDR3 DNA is TGTGCCACCAGTCAACCAGGGTGGGAGACCCAGTACTTC.

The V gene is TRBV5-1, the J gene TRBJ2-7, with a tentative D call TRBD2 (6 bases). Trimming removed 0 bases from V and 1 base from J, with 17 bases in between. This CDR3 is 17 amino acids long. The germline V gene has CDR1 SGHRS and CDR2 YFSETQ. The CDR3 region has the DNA TGCGCCAGCAGCTTGGTCGTCGGGAGTGAAGGGTCCTACGAGCAGTACTTC. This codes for CASSLVVGSEGSYEQYF.

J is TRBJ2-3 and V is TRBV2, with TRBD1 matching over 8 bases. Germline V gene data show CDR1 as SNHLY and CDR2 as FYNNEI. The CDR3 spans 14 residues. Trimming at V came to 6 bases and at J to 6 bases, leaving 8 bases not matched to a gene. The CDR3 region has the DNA TGTGCCAGCAGGACCAGGGGGCTTTTGGATACGCAGTATTTT. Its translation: CASRTRGLLDTQYF. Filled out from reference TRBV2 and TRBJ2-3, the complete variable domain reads EPEVTQTPSHQVTQMGQEVILRCVPISNHLYFYWYRQILGQKVEFLVSFYNNEISEKSEIFDDQFSVERPDGSNFTLKIRSTKLEDSAMYFCASRTRGLLDTQYFGPGTRLTVL.